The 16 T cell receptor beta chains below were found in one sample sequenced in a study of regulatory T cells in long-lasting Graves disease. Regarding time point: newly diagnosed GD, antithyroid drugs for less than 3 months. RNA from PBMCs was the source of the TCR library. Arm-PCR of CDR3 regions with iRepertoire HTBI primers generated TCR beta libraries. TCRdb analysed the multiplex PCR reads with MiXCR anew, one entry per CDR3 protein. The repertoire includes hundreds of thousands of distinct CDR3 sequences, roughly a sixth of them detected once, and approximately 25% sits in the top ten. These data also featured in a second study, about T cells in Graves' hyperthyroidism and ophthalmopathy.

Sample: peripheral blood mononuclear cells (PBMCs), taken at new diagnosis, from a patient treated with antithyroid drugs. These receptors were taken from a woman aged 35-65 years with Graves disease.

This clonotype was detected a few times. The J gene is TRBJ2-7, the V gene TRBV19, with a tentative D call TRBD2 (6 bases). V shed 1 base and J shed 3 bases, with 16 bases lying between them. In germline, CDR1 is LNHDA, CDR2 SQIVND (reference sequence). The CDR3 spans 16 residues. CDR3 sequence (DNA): TGTGCCAGTAGTATAGTAGGCGGGACGGTACACTACGAGCAGTACTTC. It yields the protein CASSIVGGTVHYEQYF.

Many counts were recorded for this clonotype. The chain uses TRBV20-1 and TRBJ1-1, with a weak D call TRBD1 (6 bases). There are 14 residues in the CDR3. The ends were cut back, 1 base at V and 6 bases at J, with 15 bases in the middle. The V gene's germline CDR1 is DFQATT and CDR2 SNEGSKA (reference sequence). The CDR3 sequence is CSARVGGALAEAFF. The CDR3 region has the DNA TGCAGTGCTAGAGTAGGGGGGGCGCTGGCTGAAGCTTTCTTT.

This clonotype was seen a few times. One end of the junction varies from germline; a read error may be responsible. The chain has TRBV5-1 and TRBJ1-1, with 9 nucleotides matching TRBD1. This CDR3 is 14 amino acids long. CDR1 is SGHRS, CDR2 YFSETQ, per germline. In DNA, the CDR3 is TGCGCCAGCAGCTTGATGTCTGGACAGGGGAAAGCTCTCTTT. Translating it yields CASSLMSGQGKALF.

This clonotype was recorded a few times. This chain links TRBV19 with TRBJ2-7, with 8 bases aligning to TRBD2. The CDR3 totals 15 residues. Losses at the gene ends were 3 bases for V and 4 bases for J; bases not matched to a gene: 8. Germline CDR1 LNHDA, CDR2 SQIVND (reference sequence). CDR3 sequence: CASSIGLAGRYEQYF. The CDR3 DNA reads TGTGCCAGTAGTATCGGTCTAGCGGGTCGTTACGAGCAGTACTTC. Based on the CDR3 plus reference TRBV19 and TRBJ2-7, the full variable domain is DGGITQSPKYLFRKEGQNVTLSCEQNLNHDAMYWYRQDPGQGLRLIYYSQIVNDFQKGDIAEGYSVSREKKESFPLTVTSAQKNPTAFYLCASSIGLAGRYEQYFGPGTRLTVT.

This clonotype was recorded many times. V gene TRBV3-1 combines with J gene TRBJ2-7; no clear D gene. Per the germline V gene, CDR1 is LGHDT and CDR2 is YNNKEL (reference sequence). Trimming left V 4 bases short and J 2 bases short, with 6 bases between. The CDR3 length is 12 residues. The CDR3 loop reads CASSLRTYEQYF. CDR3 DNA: TGTGCCAGCAGCCTTCGGACCTACGAGCAGTACTTC.

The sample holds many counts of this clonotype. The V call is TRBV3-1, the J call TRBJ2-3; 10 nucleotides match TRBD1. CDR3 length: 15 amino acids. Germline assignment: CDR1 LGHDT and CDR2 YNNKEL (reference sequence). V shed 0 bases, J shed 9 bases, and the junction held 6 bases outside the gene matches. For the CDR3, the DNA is TGTGCCAGCAGCCAAGAGGGACAGGGGCTCAGGACGCAGTATTTT. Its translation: CASSQEGQGLRTQYF.

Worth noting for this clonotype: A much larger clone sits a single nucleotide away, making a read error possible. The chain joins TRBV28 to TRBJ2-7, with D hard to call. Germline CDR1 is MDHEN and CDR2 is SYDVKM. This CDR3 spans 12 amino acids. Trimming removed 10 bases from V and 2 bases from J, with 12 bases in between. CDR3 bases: TGTGCCAACACCCCGTCCCCCTACGAGCAGTACTTC. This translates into CANTPSPYEQYF.

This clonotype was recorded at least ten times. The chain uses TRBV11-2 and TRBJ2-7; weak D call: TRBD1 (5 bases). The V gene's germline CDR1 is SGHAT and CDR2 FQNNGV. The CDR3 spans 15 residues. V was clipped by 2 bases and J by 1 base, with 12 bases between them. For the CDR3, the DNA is TGTGCCAGCAGCTTAAAGGAGACAGCTTCCTACGAGCAGTACTTC. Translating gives CASSLKETASYEQYF. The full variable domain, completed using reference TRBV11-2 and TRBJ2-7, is EAGVAQSPRYKIIEKRQSVAFWCNPISGHATLYWYQQILGQGPKLLIQFQNNGVVDDSQLPKDRFSAERLKGVDSTLKIQPAKLEDSAVYLCASSLKETASYEQYFGPGTRLTVT.

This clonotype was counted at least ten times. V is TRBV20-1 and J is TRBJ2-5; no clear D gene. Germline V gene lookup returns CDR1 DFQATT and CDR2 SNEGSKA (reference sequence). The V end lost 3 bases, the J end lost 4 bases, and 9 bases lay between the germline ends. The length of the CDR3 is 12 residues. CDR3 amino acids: CSARLGPETQYF. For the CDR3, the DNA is TGCAGTGCTAGGTTAGGGCCAGAGACCCAGTACTTC.

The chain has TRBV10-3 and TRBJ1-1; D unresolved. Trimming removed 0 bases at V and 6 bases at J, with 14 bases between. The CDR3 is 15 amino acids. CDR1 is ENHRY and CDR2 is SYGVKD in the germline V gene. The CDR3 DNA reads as TGTGCCATCAGTGAGTCGAGGATCCGGATTTCTGAAGCTTTCTTT. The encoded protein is CAISESRIRISEAFF.

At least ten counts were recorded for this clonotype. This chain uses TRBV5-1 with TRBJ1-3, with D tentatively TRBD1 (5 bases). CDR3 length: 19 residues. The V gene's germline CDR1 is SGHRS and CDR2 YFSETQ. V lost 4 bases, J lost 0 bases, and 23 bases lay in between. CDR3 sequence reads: CASSVRDHGGFISGNTIYF. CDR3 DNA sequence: TGCGCCAGCAGCGTCCGGGATCACGGGGGGTTCATCTCTGGAAACACCATATATTTT.

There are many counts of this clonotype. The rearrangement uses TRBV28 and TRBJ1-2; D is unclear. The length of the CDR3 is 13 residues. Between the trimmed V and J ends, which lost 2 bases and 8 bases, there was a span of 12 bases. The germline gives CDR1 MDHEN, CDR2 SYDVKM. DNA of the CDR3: TGTGCCAGCAGTTTAGTCCCCTCTCGGGGCTACACCTTC. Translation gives CASSLVPSRGYTF.

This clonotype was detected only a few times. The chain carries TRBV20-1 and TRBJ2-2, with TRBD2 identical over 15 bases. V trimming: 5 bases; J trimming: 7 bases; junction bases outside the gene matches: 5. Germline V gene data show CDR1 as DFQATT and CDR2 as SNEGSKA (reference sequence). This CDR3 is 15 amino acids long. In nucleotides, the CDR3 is TGCAGTGCTTGGACTAGCGGGGGGGTCGGCGGGGAGCTGTTTTTT. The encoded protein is CSAWTSGGVGGELFF.

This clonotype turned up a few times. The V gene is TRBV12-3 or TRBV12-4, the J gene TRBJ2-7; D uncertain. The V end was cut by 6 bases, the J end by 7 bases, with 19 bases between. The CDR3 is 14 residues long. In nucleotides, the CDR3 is TGTGCCAGCAGCCCGAAAACTAACTATCAAGAGCAGTACTTC. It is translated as CASSPKTNYQEQYF.

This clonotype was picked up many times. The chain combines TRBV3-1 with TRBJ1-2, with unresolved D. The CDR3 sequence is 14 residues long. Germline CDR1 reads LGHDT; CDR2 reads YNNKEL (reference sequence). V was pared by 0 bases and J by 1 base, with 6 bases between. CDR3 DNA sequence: TGTGCCAGCAGCCAAGACAACGGTAACTATGGCTACACCTTC. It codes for CASSQDNGNYGYTF.

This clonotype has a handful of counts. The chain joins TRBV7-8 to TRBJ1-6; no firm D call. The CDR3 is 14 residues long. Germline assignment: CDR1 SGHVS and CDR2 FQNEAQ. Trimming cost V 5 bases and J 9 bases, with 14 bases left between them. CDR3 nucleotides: TGTGCCAGCAGCACGGGGATTAGTGGTTCACCCCTCCACTTT. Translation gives CASSTGISGSPLHF.